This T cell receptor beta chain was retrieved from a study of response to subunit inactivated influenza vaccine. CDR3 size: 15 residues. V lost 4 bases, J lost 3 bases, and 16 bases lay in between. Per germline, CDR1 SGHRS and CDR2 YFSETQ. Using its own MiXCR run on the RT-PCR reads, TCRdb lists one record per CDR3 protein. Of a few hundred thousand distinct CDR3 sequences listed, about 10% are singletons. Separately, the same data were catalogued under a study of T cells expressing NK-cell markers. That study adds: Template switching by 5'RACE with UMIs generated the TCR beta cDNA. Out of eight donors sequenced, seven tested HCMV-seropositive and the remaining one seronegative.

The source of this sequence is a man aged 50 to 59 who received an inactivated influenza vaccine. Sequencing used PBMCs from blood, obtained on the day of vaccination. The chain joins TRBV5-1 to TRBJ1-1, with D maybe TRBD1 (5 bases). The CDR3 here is CASSSRGGSDTEAFF. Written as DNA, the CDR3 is TGCGCCAGCAGCAGTCGGGGGGGTTCGGACACTGAAGCTTTCTTT.